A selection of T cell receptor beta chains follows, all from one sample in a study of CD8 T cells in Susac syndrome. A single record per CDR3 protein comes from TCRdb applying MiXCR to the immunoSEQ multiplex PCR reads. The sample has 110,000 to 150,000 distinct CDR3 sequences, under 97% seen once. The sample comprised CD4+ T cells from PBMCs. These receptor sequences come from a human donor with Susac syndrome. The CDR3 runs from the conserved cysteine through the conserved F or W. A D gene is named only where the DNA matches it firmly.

CDR3nt: TGTGCCAGCAGCCAAGTTGGGGGACTCCGCTCCTACAATGAGCAGTTCTTC
CDR3aa: CASSQVGGLRSYNEQFF
j_gene: TRBJ2-1
v_gene: TRBV14
d_gene: -
len: 17

CDR3nt: TGTGCCAGCTCACCCCCCCTAGCTGCGGGAGGACCCAATGAGCAGTTCTTC
CDR3aa: CASSPPLAAGGPNEQFF
j_gene: TRBJ2-1
v_gene: TRBV18
d_gene: TRBD2
len: 17

CDR3nt: TGTGCCACCAGCGAAGATCGGGGGAAGTACAATGAGCAGTTCTTC
CDR3aa: CATSEDRGKYNEQFF
j_gene: TRBJ2-1
v_gene: TRBV15
d_gene: -
len: 15

CDR3nt: TGCAGCACCCGAGGACAAGCGGGAGTTTCGACAGATACGCAGTATTTT
CDR3aa: CSTRGQAGVSTDTQYF
j_gene: TRBJ2-3
v_gene: TRBV29-1
d_gene: TRBD2
len: 16

CDR3nt: TGTGCCAGCAGCTTAAGCGGGACAGGGAAGAATGAGCAGTTCTTC
CDR3aa: CASSLSGTGKNEQFF
j_gene: TRBJ2-1
v_gene: TRBV11-3
d_gene: TRBD1
len: 15

CDR3nt: TGTGCCAGCAGTGGCCCACTGACGAGAGAACTCCAAGAGACCCAGTACTTC
CDR3aa: CASSGPLTRELQETQYF
j_gene: TRBJ2-5
v_gene: TRBV2
d_gene: -
len: 17

CDR3nt: TGTGCCACCCTGGAGTTCCGGGAGCAGTTCTTC
CDR3aa: CATLEFREQFF
j_gene: TRBJ2-1
v_gene: TRBV6-2/TRBV6-3
d_gene: -
len: 11

CDR3nt: TGTGCCAGCAGCGTAGGGTCACATGTGACCTACGAGCAGTACTTC
CDR3aa: CASSVGSHVTYEQYF
j_gene: TRBJ2-7
v_gene: TRBV9
d_gene: -
len: 15

CDR3nt: TGCAGTGCTAGAGATCCAAGGTTCGATGAGCAGTTCTTC
CDR3aa: CSARDPRFDEQFF
j_gene: TRBJ2-1
v_gene: TRBV20-1
d_gene: -
len: 13

CDR3nt: TGTGCCAGCAGTGGAAGGGACACCCCAACGAACACTGAAGCTTTCTTT
CDR3aa: CASSGRDTPTNTEAFF
j_gene: TRBJ1-1
v_gene: TRBV6-4
d_gene: -
len: 16